This T cell receptor (beta chain) was captured in a study of shared clonotypes between healthy human individuals. The table came from immunoSEQ multiplex PCR; TCRdb's copy has only in-frame clones and leaves some out. The sample holds about 490,000 clones, less than 80% seen once. To note about this clone: Its antigen is unknown.

Germline CDR1 reads MNHNS; CDR2 reads SASEGT. V trimming: 6 bases; J trimming: 7 bases; junction bases outside the gene matches: 6. The CDR3 totals 14 residues. Overall study findings and caveats: Blood alone was sampled, and tissue repertoires likely differ.

This receptor was identified in a middle-aged woman in good health. Some clones in this sample may be carry-over from other donors' samples. The sequencing input was PBMCs. This rearrangement joins TRBV6-1 to TRBJ1-2; 12 nucleotides agree with TRBD1. The CDR3 reads CASSRDRGLSGYTF. CDR3 coding DNA: TGTGCCAGCAGCCGGGACAGGGGGCTCAGTGGCTACACCTTC.